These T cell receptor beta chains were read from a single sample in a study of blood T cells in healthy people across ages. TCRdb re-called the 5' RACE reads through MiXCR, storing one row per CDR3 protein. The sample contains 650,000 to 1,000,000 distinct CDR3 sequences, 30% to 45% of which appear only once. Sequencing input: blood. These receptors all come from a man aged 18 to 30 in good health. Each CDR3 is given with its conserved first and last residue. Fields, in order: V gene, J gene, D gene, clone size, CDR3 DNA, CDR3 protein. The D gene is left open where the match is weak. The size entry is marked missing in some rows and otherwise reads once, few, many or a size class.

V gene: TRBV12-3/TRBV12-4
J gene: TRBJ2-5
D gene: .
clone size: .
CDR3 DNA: TGTGCCAGCAGTTTTATCGGGAGTGGATCAGAGACCCAGTACTTC
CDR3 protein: CASSFIGSGSETQYF

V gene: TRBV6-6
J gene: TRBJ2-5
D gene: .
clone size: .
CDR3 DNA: TGTGCCAGCAGTTGGGTCGGGGGTCCACAAGAGGCCCAGTACTTC
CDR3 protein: CASSWVGGPQEAQYF

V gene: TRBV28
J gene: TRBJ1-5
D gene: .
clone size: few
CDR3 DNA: TGTGCCAGCAGTTTAATGGGGGGACCCGACAATCAGCCCCAGCATTTT
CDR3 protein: CASSLMGGPDNQPQHF

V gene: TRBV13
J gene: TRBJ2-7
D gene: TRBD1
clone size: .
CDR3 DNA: TGTGCCAGCAGCTTTACGGCCGGGACAGGGTCCTACGAGCAGTACTTC
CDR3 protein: CASSFTAGTGSYEQYF

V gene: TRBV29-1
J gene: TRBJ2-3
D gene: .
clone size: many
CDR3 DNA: TGCAGCGTTGAATGGCAGAAGGCCCCCACAGATACGCAGTATTTT
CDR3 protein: CSVEWQKAPTDTQYF

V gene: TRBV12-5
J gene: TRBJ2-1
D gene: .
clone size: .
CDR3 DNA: TGTGCTAGTGGTCTCCCGAGGGGGACCCCGCGAGACAATGAGCAGTTCTTC
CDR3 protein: CASGLPRGTPRDNEQFF

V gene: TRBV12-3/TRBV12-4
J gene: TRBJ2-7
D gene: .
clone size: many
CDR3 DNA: TGTGCCAGCAGTGGGAACATCTACGAGCAGTACTTC
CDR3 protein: CASSGNIYEQYF

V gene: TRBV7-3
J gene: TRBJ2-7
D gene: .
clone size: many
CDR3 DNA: TGTGCCAGCAGCTTAACGAGAGGGGACGAGCAGTACTTC
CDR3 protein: CASSLTRGDEQYF

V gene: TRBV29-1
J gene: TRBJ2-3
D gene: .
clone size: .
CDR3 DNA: TGCAGCGCCGACGGTAGCACAGATATGCAGTATTTT
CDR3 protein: CSADGSTDMQYF

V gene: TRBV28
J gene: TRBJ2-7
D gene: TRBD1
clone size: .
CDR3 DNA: TGTGCCAGCAGTTTGCGGACAGGGGGGCAGTACTTC
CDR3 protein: CASSLRTGGQYF